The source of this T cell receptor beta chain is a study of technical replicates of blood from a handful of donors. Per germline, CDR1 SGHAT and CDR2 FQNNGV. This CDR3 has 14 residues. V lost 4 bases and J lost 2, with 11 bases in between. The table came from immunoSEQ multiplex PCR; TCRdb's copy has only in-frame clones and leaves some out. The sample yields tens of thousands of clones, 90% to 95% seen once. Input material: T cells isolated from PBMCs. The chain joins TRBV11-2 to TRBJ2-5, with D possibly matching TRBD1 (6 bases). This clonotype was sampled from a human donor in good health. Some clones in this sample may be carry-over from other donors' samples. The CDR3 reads CASSYTGNQETQYF. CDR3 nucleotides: TGTGCCAGCAGCTATACAGGGAATCAAGAGACCCAGTACTTC.